A single T cell receptor (beta chain) is shown here with its context. In its sample, this clonotype was seen many times. What this receptor recognizes is not known. Base qualities are not recorded, but no much larger clone differs from it by a single base. The data originate from a study of T cells after yellow fever vaccination (dated by TCRdb to 2018 to 2020). Describing the broader study: Libraries from fractions with low cell numbers were prepared with the SMART-Seq v4 Ultra Low Input RNA kit. To follow T-cell clones before and after both primary and booster YFV17D yellow fever vaccination, bulk TCR alpha and beta repertoires underwent longitudinal sequencing. Blood samples were taken at several timepoints before and after primary and secondary immunization, and bulk PBMC replicates and cell subsets were isolated. Two healthy male donors made up the cohort, one aged 18 to 29 years and the other aged 30 to 40 years.

Sequencing relied on an Illumina NovaSeq 6000. Synthesis of TCR cDNA relied on 5'RACE template switching, a step that introduced a universal primer site along with unique molecular identifiers. cDNA synthesis was primed from both the TCR alpha and TCR beta constant segments. Libraries were amplified in two PCR steps, with sample barcodes and sequencing adapters added in the second step. Libraries were sequenced on Illumina HiSeq 2500 (2x100 bp) or NovaSeq (2x150 bp). Processing in the source paper ran as follows. MIGEC was used to demultiplex reads and collapse the reads into UMI consensus sequences, and MiXCR was used for V(D)J alignment. Using edgeR on replicate PBMC samples, clonotypes were called vaccine-responding if FDR was below 0.01 and the log2 fold change was above 5 up to day 15. Each bulk clonotype was labeled CD4 or CD8 based on which sequenced repertoire, CD4 or CD8, contained the clonotype at higher abundance. TCRdb's own reprocessing of the public reads used fastp at Q25 and MiXCR and kept productive beta chains. Here each entry gathers all rows of one CDR3 protein and keeps the most common genes and DNA. Clone size and V and J calls follow TCRdb, not the original study. The sample profile shows a few hundred thousand distinct CDR3 sequences; around 5.2% of them were found once. Less than 3.5% of the sample lies in the top ten.

This sample's treatment or condition label indicates: live attenuated yellow fever vaccine strain. PBMCs were isolated from peripheral blood using a standard Ficoll-Paque protocol. Dynabeads CD4 and CD8 positive selection kits were used to isolate CD4 and CD8 T-cell fractions. TriZol was used to extract RNA from bulk PBMCs, from CD4 and CD8 fractions, and from dextramer-positive and dextramer-negative fractions. What the work shows at the level of the full study, not this receptor alone: Compared with the primary T-cell response, the secondary T-cell response was weaker but faster, peaking on day 5 rather than day 15. After the booster, most clones that had expanded after primary vaccination were detected again (over 95% of CD4 and 70% to 90% of CD8), suggesting broad maintenance of memory. Because only a couple of donors were included in the study, the extent to which the findings can be generalized is limited. A small fraction of clonotypes showed up in both the CD4 and CD8 compartments, probably as a result of convergent recombination. Computational filtering was required because FACS-sorted repertoires could contain abundant contaminating clonotypes from the bulk population.

The germline V gene (reference sequence) yields LNHDA for CDR1 and SQIVND for CDR2. The V end loses 4 bases and the J end loses 7 bases, and a stretch of 8 bases separates them. The CDR3 goes from the cysteine to the phenylalanine over 12 residues. Of all the DNA, just the CDR3 is kept, 36 bases in frame from base 1. The source of this sequence is a man aged 18 to 30 who received the YFV17D yellow fever vaccine. The starting material was CD4+ T cells sorted from PBMCs, obtained on the day of the yellow fever booster vaccination. This receptor chain uses TRBV19 and TRBJ2-1; TRBD1 is perhaps the D gene, given 6 matching bases. The nucleotide sequence reads as follows: TGTGCCAGTAGTAGACAGGTAAATGAGCAGTTCTTC. The resulting protein is CASSRQVNEQFF.